The 9 T cell receptor beta chains below were found in one sample sequenced in a study of CD8 T cells in ankylosing spondylitis. TCRdb reprocessed the 5' RACE reads via MiXCR and lists one record per CDR3 protein. The table shows around 340,000 distinct CDR3 sequences, with about 14% occurring only once. The source material was blood, either unsorted or a sorted T cell fraction (not recorded which). The receptors here all came from a male donor with ankylosing spondylitis or in good health (not recorded which).

This clonotype was picked up many times. The V and J genes are TRBV20-1 and TRBJ1-5; D is uncertain. CDR3 length equals 15 residues. V shed 2 bases and J shed 1 base, with 12 bases lying between them. Germline V gene data show CDR1 as DFQATT and CDR2 as SNEGSKA (reference sequence). In nucleotides, the CDR3 is TGCAGTGCTAGACCACTGGGCCAAAGCAATCAGCCCCAGCATTTT. Its protein is CSARPLGQSNQPQHF.

This clonotype was seen only a few times. CDR3 amino acids: CAIGERGSTGELFF. The CDR3 DNA follows: TGTGCCATCGGGGAGAGGGGGAGCACCGGGGAGCTGTTTTTT. This chain joins TRBV10-3 and TRBJ2-2; possible D gene TRBD1, 6 bases. The ends were cut back, 8 bases at V and 4 bases at J, with 14 bases in the middle. The length of the CDR3 is 14 residues. The germline CDR1 and CDR2 sequences are ENHRY and SYGVKD.

This clonotype was picked up many times. The V gene is TRBV12-3 or TRBV12-4, the J gene TRBJ1-1; no clear D gene. This CDR3 spans 17 amino acids. V dropped 5 bases and J dropped 0 bases, with 19 bases sitting between them. The CDR3 is CASSVPITTRLNTEAFF. CDR3 sequence (DNA): TGTGCCAGCAGTGTTCCTATAACGACAAGACTGAACACTGAAGCTTTCTTT.

The table lists this clonotype with a few counts. This chain links TRBV29-1 with TRBJ1-1; D uncertain. Germline loops: CDR1 SQVTM, CDR2 ANQGSEA. V lost 1 base and J 2 bases, leaving 8 bases between the germline ends. The CDR3 length is 13 residues. CDR3 protein: CSVEGFLNTEAFF. CDR3 in DNA: TGCAGCGTTGAAGGGTTTTTAAACACTGAAGCTTTCTTT.

This clonotype was seen more than once but under ten times. The chain uses TRBV7-2 and TRBJ2-2; 10 nucleotides match TRBD2. There are 16 residues in the CDR3. The V gene end was trimmed by 4 bases and the J gene end by 8 bases; junction bases not matched to a gene: 10. Germline V gives CDR1 SGHTA, CDR2 FQGNSA. The CDR3 protein is CASSSRASGSLGELFF. CDR3 in DNA: TGTGCCAGCAGCTCAAGAGCTAGCGGGAGTCTGGGGGAGCTGTTTTTT.

There are a few counts of this clonotype. The chain joins TRBV12-3 or TRBV12-4 to TRBJ2-5; 9 nucleotides align to TRBD1. The CDR3 has 14 residues. V lost 6 bases, J lost 1 base, and 3 bases stayed unmatched. The CDR3 sequence: CASRMTGGQETQYF. In DNA, the CDR3 is TGTGCCAGCAGGATGACAGGGGGCCAAGAGACCCAGTACTTC.

This chain uses TRBV20-1 with TRBJ2-1; TRBD2 matches at 7 bases. The CDR3 is 14 amino acids. Germline values: CDR1 DFQATT, CDR2 SNEGSKA (reference sequence). The V gene end was trimmed by 6 bases and the J gene end by 0 bases; junction bases not matched to a gene: 5. The CDR3 DNA sequence: TGCAGTGCCGCTGGCGGGAGCTCCTACAATGAGCAGTTCTTC. Translation: CSAAGGSSYNEQFF.

The chain is built from TRBV20-1 and TRBJ2-7; D might be TRBD1 (5 bases). Trimming took 4 bases from V and 2 from J, leaving 18 bases between them. The CDR3 runs 15 residues. From germline, CDR1 is DFQATT and CDR2 SNEGSKA (reference sequence). The CDR3, as DNA: TGCAGTGCTAACAAGCCCCGACAGAATCCCTACGAGCAGTACTTC. Translated: CSANKPRQNPYEQYF.

This sequence joins TRBV6-5 and TRBJ2-1; no clear D. Germline CDR1 and CDR2: MNHEY and SVGAGI. The CDR3 contains 11 residues. Trimming shortened V by 8 bases and J by 5 bases, and 7 bases separated the two germline ends. CDR3 coding DNA: TGTGCCAGCGCACGGGACAATGAGCAGTTCTTC. Amino acids: CASARDNEQFF.